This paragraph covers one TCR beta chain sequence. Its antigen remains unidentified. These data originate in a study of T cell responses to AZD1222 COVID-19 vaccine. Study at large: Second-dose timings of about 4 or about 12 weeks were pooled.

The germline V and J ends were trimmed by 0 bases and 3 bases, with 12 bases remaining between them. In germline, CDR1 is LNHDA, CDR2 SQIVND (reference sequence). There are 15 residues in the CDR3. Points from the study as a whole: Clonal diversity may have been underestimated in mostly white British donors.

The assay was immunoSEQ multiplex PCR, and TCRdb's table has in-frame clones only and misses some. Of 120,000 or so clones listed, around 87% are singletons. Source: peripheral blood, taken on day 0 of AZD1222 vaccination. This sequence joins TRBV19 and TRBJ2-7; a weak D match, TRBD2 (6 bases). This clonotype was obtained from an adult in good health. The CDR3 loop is CASSIEGGIGYEQYF. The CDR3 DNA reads TGTGCCAGTAGTATAGAGGGGGGTATTGGCTACGAGCAGTACTTC.